This TCR beta chain was recorded in a study of CD8 T cells in ankylosing spondylitis. TCRdb reprocessed the 5' RACE reads via MiXCR and lists one record per CDR3 protein. The table shows roughly 150,000 distinct CDR3 sequences, with approximately 7.3% occurring only once. CDR1 SEHNR and CDR2 FQNEAQ come from the germline V gene (reference sequence). V was pared by 4 bases and J by 5 bases, with 10 bases between. There are 13 residues in the CDR3. This clonotype has ten or more counts. The chain links TRBV7-9 to TRBJ2-3, with unresolved D. Sequencing input: blood, either unsorted or a sorted T cell fraction (not recorded which). This clonotype was obtained from a female donor with ankylosing spondylitis or in good health (not recorded which). As DNA, the CDR3 is TGTGCCAGCAGCTCAAGGACCGGAGATACGCAGTATTTT. Translated, it gives CASSSRTGDTQYF.